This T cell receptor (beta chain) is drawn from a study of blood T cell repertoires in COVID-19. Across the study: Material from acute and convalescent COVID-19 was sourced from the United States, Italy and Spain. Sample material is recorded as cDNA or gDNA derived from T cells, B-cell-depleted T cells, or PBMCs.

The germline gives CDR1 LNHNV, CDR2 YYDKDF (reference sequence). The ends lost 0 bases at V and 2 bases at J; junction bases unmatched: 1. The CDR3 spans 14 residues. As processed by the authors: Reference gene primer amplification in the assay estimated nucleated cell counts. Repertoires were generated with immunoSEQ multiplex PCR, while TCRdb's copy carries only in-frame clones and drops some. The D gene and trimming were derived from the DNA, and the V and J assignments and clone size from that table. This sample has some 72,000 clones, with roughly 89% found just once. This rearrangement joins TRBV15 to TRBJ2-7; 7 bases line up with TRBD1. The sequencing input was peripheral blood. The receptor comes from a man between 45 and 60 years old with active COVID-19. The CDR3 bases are TGTGCCACCAGCAGAGACCAGGGGGCCTACGAGCAGTACTTC. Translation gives CATSRDQGAYEQYF.